This entry lists 6 T cell receptor beta chains sequenced from one sample in a study of CD8+ T cells in alopecia areata (dated by TCRdb to between 2018 and 2020). Cells from mouse cutaneous lymph nodes were pooled, stained for CD4, CD8alpha, NKG2D, NKG2ACE and other markers, and then sorted on a BD Influx. Receptors were amplified or captured by the immunoSEQ multiplex PCR assay. RNA was extracted from all samples and reverse transcribed into cDNA as template for TCR sequencing. TCRdb took over this immuneACCESS table, retaining in-frame rearrangements with V and J assigned. Such tables are incomplete; in checked studies, under half of the missing clones stem from an unresolved V gene, and the remainder is unexplained. The sample has approximately 19,000 clones on record, with no singletons. Jointly, the top ten make up approximately 30% of the sample. Sequenced input: CD8+ T cells sorted from a lymph node. All receptors derive from a C3H/HeJ mouse with alopecia areata. This strain of mice has MHC haplotype H2-k.

This clone was observed many times. Germline and genes here are mouse. The read is 4 residues too short to cover the CDR3 end, so that end is filled in from the germline J gene. Different DNA sequences within this sample yield the same CDR3. This chain links TRBV13-1 with TRBJ2-4; TRBD2 matches at 7 bases. Germline V lookup: CDR1 NSHNY, CDR2 SYGAGN. V shed 0 bases, J shed 0 bases, and the junction held 4 bases outside the gene matches. This CDR3 comprises 16 residues. The CDR3 loop is CASSDARGGSQNTLYF. The CDR3 DNA, read in part, is TGTGCCAGCAGTGATGCCCGGGGGGGAAGTCAAAAC.

Many counts were recorded for this clone. The listed TCRdb protein conflicts with the DNA translation at residue 12, and the protein shown is translated directly from the DNA. Gene names are the mouse ones. The read is 3 residues too short to cover the CDR3 end, so that end is filled in from the germline J gene. The V and J genes are TRBV13-3 and TRBJ1-6; D unclear. TRBJ1-6 is given ORF status, its function remaining uncertain. Trimming left V 0 bases short and J 0 bases short, with 4 bases between. The CDR3 totals 15 residues. In germline, CDR1 is NNHDY, CDR2 SYVADS. CDR3 bases read: TGTGCCAGCAGTGATGGACATTCCTATAATTCGCCC. Translated, it gives CASSDGHSYNSP. The entire CDR3 protein reads CASSDGHSYNSPLYF.

There are many counts of this clone. The gene names given are mouse names. The read comes to an end 4 residues before the CDR3 does, leaving the germline J gene to fill in the end. J is TRBJ2-4 and V is TRBV17, with 9 nucleotides matching TRBD2. The V segment lost 6 bases and the J segment 1 base; nucleotides outside the gene matches: 5. The CDR3 contains 15 residues. Looked up from germline, CDR1 is MNHDT and CDR2 is YYDKIL. The CDR3: CASSPNWGGQNTLYF. The covered CDR3 bases are TGTGCTAGCAGCCCCAACTGGGGGGGTCAAAAC.

In this sample, this clone turned up many times. The gene names given are mouse names. The read finishes 4 residues shy of the CDR3 end, and the germline J gene is used to complete it. This chain connects TRBV13-3 to TRBJ2-2, with 12 bases matching TRBD1. The CDR3 covers 16 residues. Germline V gene lookup returns CDR1 NNHDY and CDR2 SYVADS. J gave up 4 bases and V 3 bases, and 4 bases lay outside the gene matches. CDR3 sequence: CASSVGQGAGTGQLYF. CDR3 bases read: TGTGCCAGCAGTGTGGGACAGGGGGCAGGCACCGGG.

This clone was counted many times. The genes are named according to mouse. The read terminates 4 residues before the CDR3 end, so the remaining end is supplied by the germline J gene. The chain links TRBV1 to TRBJ2-5; TRBD2 matches 11 bases. The germline gives CDR1 NSQYPW, CDR2 LRSPGD (reference sequence). This CDR3 is built from 16 residues. The V segment lost 3 bases and the J segment 2 bases; nucleotides outside the gene matches: 4. The CDR3 spells CTCSAWGLGVQDTQYF. The CDR3 DNA, read in part, is TGCACCTGCAGTGCCTGGGGACTGGGGGTCCAAGAC.

About this clone itself: The gene names given are mouse names. Read sequence stops 4 residues before the CDR3 end, and the germline J gene provides the missing end. The chain links TRBV1 to TRBJ2-7; 11 bases match TRBD2. The CDR3 extends over 16 amino acids. The V gene's germline CDR1 is NSQYPW and CDR2 LRSPGD (reference sequence). With V trimmed by 0 bases and J by 2 bases, 3 bases remained unmatched. The CDR3: CTCSADGDWGTYEQYF. The covered CDR3 bases are TGCACCTGCAGTGCAGATGGGGACTGGGGGACCTAT.